Included here is one TCR beta chain sequence, with context. The trim removed 11 bases at V and 1 base at J, leaving 7 bases unmatched. From germline, CDR1 is SNHLY and CDR2 FYNNEI. The CDR3 contains 13 residues. The sample belongs to a study of blood T cell repertoires in COVID-19. In the study overall: COVID-19 samples collected from the United States, Italy and Spain covered acute and convalescent phases.

Authors' methods: Reference gene primer amplification gave estimated nucleated cell counts. Sequencing used immunoSEQ multiplex PCR; TCRdb keeps in-frame clones, though not all of them. V and J calls and clone size are those listed in that table; D and trimming were worked out from the DNA. The data contain more than 85,000 clones, about 91% of them singletons. The sequence was obtained from a man younger than 35 with acute or convalescent COVID-19. Source material: peripheral blood. The gene calls are TRBV2 and TRBJ1-1; 7 positions agree with TRBD1. The CDR3 here is CAGRQGRNTEAFF. The DNA for the CDR3 is TGTGCCGGAAGACAGGGTCGGAACACTGAAGCTTTCTTT.